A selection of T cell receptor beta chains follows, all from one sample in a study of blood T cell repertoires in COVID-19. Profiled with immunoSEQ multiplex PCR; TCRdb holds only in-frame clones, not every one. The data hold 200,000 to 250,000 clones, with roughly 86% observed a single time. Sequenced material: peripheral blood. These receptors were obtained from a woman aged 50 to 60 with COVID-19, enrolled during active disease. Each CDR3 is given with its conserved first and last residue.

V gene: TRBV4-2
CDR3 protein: CASSQPFQGARGNTIYF

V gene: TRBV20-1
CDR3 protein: CSASSVDEQFF

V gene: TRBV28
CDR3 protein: CASSSLAGGPGNEQFF

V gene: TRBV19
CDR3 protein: CASSTTTMNTEAFF

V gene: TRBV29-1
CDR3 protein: CSVMQLGGGSQETQYF

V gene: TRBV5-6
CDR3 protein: CASSFRQGVTNYGYTF

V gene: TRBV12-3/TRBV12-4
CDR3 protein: CASGWGRGYTF

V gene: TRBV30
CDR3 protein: CAWTRDRLSGNTIYF

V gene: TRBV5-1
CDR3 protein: CASSLGHSGGYTF

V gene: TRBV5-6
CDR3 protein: CASSLGGSEPLDGYTF

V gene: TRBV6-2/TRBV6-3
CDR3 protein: CASSYGVGQGYGYTF

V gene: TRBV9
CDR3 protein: CASSVEGGGTDTQYF

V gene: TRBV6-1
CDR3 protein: CASSYRVNTEAFF

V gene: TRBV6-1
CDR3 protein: CASSDRVGAYEQYF

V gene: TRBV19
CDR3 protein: CASSISRGSGANVLTF

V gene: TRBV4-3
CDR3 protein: CASSQSGDRSPLHF

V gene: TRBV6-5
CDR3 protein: CASSYSFNLDTQYF

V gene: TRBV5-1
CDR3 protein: CASSLGLAGGRSYNEQFF

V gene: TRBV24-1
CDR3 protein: CATSDGQGNYGYTF

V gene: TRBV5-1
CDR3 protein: CASSSSDRGGYTF

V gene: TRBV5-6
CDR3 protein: CASSFGGPDTEAFF

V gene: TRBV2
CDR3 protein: CASSVSGQGNYGYTF

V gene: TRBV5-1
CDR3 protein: CASTPRGGANTGELFF

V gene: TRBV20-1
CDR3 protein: CSASRQDRGRIDTQYF

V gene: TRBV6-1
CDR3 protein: CASSESPWGGATTLKLSFF

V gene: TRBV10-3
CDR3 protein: CAISESGGVKYNEQFF

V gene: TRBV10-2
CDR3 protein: CASSEGATEAFF

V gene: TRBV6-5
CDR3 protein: CASSYGPNTEAFF

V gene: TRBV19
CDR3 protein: CASSIVFHSTDTQYF

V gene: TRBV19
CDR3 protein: CASSRTRGIDSGANVLTF

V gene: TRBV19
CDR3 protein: CASSIQGLMNTEAFF

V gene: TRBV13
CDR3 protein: CASSSPRDREEDTQYF

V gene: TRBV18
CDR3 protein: CASSPWTSSGNTIYF

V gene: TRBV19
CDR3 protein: CASTANRGGNQPQHF

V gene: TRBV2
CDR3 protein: CASRAEDSLLFF

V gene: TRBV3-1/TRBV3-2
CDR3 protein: CASRFGTGEAGNTIYF

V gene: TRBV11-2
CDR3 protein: CASSLRGWGDTQYF

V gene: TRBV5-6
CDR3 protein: CASSPQGHQPQHF

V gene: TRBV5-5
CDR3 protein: CASSVPANTGELFF

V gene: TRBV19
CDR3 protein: CATNRQATDTQYF

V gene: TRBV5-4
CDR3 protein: CASSLARGNEQFF